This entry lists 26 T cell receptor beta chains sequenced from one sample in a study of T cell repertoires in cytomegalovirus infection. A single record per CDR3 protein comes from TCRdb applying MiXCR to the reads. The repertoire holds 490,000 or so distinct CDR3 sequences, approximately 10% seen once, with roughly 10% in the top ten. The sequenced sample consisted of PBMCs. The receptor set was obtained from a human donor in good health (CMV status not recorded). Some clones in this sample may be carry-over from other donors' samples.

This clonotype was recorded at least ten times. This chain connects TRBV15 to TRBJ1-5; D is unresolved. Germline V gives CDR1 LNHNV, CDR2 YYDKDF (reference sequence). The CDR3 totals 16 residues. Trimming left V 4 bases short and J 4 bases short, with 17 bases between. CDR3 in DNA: TGTGCCACCAGCACCGTAAATGGGCCTCTTAATCAGCCCCAGCATTTT. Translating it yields CATSTVNGPLNQPQHF.

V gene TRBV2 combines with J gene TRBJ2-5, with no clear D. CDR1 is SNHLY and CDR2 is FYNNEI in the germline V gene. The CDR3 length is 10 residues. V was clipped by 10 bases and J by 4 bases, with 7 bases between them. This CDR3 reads CATEGETQYF. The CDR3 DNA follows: TGTGCCACAGAAGGAGAGACCCAGTACTTC. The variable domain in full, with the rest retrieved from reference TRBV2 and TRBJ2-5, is EPEVTQTPSHQVTQMGQEVILRCVPISNHLYFYWYRQILGQKVEFLVSFYNNEISEKSEIFDDQFSVERPDGSNFTLKIRSTKLEDSAMYFCATEGETQYFGPGTRLLVL.

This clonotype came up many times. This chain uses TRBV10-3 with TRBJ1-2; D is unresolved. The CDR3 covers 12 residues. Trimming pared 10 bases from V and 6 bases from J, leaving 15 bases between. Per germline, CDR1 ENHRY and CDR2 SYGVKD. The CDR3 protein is CATSRSGNGYTF. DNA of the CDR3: TGTGCCACCTCCCGGTCTGGGAATGGCTACACCTTC.

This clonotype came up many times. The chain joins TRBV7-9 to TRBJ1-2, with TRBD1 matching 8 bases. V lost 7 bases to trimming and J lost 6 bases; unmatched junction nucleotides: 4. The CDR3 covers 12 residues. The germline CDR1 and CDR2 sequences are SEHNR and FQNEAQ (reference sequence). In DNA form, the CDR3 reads TGTGCCAGCACAATGGGACAGGATGGCTACACCTTC. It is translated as CASTMGQDGYTF.

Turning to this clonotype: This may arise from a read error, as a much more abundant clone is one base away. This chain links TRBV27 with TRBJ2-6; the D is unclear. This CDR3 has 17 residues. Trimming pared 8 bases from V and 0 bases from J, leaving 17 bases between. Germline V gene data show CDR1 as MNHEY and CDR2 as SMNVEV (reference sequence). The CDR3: CASRPGRWDSGANVLTF. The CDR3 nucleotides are TGTGCCAGCCGCCCTGGTCGGTGGGACTCTGGGGCCAACGTCCTGACTTTC.

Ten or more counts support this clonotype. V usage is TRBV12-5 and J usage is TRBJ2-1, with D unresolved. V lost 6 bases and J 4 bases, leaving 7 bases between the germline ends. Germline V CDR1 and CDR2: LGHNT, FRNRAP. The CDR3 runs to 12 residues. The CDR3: CASGTLYNEQFF. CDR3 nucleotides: TGTGCTAGTGGGACCCTTTACAATGAGCAGTTCTTC.

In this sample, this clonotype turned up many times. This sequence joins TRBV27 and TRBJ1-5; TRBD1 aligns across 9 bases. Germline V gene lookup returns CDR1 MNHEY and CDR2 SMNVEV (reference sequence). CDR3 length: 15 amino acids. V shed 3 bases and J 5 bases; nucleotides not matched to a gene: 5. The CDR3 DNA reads TGTGCCAGCAGTTTTATTTACAGGGGGCATCAGCCCCAGCATTTT. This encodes CASSFIYRGHQPQHF.

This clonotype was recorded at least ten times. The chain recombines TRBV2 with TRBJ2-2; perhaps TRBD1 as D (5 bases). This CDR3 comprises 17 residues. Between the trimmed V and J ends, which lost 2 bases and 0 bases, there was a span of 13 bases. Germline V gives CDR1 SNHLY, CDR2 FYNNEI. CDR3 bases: TGTGCCAGCAGTGAATGGTTTGGGGCGACGAACACCGGGGAGCTGTTTTTT. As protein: CASSEWFGATNTGELFF.

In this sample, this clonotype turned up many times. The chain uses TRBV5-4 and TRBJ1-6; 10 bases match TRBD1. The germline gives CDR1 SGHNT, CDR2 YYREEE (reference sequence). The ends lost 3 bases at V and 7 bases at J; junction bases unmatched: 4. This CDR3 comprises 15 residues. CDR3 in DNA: TGTGCCAGCAGCTACGGACAGGGGGGCAATTCACCCCTCCACTTT. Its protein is CASSYGQGGNSPLHF.

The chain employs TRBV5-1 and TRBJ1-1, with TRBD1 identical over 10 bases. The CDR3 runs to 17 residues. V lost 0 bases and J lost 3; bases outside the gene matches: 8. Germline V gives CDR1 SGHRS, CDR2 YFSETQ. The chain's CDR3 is CASSLALTGGRDTEAFF. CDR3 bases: TGCGCCAGCAGCTTGGCCCTGACAGGGGGCAGGGACACTGAAGCTTTCTTT. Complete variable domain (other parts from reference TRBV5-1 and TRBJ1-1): KAGVTQTPRYLIKTRGQQVTLSCSPISGHRSVSWYQQTPGQGLQFLFEYFSETQRNKGNFPGRFSGRQFSNSRSEMNVSTLELGDSALYLCASSLALTGGRDTEAFFGQGTRLTVV.

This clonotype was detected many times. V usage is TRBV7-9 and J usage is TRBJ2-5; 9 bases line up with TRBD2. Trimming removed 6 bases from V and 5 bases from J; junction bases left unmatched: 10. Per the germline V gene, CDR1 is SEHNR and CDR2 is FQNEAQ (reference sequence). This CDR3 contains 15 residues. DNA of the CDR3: TGTGCCAGCAGGCCGACTAGCGGCCCCAGTGAGACCCAGTACTTC. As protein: CASRPTSGPSETQYF.

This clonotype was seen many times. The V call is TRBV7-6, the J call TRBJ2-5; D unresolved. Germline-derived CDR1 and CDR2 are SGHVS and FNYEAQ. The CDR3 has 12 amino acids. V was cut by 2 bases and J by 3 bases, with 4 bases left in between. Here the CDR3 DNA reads TGTGCCAGCAGCTTATCAAAAGAGACCCAGTACTTC. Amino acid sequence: CASSLSKETQYF.

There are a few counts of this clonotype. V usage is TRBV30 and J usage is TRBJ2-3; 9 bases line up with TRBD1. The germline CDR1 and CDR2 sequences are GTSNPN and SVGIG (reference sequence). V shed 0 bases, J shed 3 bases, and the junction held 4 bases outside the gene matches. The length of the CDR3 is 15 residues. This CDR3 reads CAWSVQGAPTDTQYF. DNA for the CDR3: TGTGCCTGGAGTGTACAGGGGGCCCCTACAGATACGCAGTATTTT.

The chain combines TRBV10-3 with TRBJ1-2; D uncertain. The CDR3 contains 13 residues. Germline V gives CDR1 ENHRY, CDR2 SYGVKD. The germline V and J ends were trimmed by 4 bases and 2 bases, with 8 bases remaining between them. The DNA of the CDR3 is TGTGCCATCAGTGGTAGGGTCAACTATGGCTACACCTTC. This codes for CAISGRVNYGYTF.

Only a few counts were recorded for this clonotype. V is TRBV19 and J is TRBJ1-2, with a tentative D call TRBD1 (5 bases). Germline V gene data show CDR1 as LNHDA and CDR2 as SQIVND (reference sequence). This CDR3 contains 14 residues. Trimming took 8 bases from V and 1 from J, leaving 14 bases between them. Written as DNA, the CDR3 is TGTGCCAGTCGGGCGAATCAGGGTAACTATGGCTACACCTTC. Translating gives CASRANQGNYGYTF.

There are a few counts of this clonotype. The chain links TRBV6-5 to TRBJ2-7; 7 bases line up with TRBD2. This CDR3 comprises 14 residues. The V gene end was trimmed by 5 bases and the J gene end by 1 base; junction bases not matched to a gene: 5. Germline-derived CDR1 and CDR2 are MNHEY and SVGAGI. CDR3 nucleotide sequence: TGTGCCAGCAGTGTTCGGGGGGTTTCCTACGAGCAGTACTTC. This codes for CASSVRGVSYEQYF.

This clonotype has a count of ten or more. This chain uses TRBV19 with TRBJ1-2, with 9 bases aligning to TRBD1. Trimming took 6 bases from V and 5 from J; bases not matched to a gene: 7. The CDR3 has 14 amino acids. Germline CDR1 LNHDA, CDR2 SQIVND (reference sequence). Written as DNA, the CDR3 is TGTGCCAGTAGGCCGGGACAGGGATCGTATGGCTACACCTTC. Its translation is CASRPGQGSYGYTF.

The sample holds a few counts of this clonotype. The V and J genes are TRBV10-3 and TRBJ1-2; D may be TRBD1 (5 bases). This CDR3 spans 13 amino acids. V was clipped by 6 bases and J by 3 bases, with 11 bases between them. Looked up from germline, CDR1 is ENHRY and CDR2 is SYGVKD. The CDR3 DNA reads TGTGCCATCAGCTTGGGGGGGGACTATGGCTACACCTTC. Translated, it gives CAISLGGDYGYTF.

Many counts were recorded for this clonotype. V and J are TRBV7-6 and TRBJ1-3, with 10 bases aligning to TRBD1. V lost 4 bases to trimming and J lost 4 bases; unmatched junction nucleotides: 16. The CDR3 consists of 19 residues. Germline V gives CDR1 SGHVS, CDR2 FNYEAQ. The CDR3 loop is CASSSQVPGQGFLGNTIYF. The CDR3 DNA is TGTGCCAGCAGCTCACAAGTCCCGGGACAGGGGTTCTTGGGAAACACCATATATTTT.

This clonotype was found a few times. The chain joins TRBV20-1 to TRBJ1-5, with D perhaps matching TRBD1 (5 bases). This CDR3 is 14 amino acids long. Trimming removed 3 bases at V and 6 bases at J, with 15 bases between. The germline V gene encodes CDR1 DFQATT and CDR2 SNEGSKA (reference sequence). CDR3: CSARREIGTQPQHF. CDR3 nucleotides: TGCAGTGCTAGGCGCGAAATTGGGACTCAGCCCCAGCATTTT.

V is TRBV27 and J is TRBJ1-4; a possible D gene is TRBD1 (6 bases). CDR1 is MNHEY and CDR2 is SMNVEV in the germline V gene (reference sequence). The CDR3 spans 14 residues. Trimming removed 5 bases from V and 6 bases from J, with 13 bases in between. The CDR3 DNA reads TGTGCCAGCAGTATCACAGGGTATCATGAAAAACTGTTTTTT. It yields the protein CASSITGYHEKLFF.

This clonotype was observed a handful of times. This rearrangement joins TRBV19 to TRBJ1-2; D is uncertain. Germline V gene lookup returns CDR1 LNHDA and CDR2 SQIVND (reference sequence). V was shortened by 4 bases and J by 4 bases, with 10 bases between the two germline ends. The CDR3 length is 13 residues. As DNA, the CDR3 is TGTGCCAGTAGTACAACAGCTTTCTATGGCTACACCTTC. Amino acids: CASSTTAFYGYTF.

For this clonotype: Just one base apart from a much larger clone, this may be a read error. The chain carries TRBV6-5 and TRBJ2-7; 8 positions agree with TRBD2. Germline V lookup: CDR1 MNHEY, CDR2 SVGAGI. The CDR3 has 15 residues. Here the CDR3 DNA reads TGTGCCAGCAGTCACTCGGGGGGGGCTGTCTACGAGCAGTACTTC. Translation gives CASSHSGGAVYEQYF.

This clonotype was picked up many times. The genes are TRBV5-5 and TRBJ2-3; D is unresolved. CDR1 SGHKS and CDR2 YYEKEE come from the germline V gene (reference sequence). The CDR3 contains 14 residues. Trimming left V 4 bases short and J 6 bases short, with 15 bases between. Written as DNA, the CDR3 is TGTGCCAGCAGCCCGCCCGCCCTGGGGGATACGCAGTATTTT. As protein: CASSPPALGDTQYF. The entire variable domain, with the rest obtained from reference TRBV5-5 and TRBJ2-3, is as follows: DAGVTQSPTHLIKTRGQQVTLRCSPISGHKSVSWYQQVLGQGPQFIFQYYEKEERGRGNFPDRFSARQFPNYSSELNVNALLLGDSALYLCASSPPALGDTQYFGPGTRLTVL.

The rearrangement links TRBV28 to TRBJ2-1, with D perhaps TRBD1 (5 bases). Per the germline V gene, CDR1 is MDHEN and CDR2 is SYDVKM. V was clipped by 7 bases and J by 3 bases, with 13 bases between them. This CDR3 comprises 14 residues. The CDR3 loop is CASTQTTGYNEQFF. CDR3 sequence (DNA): TGTGCCAGCACCCAGACAACAGGCTACAATGAGCAGTTCTTC.

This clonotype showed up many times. DNA for the CDR3: TGTGCCAGCAGTTTAAGCACGAACACAGATACGCAGTATTTT. Its protein product is CASSLSTNTDTQYF. The V and J genes are TRBV12-3 or TRBV12-4 and TRBJ2-3; D gene unclear. There are 14 residues in the CDR3. V dropped 2 bases and J dropped 2 bases, with 8 bases sitting between them.